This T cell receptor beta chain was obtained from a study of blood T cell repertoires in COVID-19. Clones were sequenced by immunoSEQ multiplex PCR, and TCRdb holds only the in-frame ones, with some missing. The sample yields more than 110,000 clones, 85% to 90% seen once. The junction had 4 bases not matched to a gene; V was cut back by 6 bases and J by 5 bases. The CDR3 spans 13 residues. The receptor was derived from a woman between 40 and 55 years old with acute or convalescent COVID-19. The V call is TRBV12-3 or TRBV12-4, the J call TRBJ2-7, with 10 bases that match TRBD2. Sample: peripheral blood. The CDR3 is CASSLAGENEQYF. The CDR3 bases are TGTGCCAGCAGCCTAGCGGGGGAGAACGAGCAGTACTTC.